The 21 T cell receptor beta chains reported below all come from one sample, sequenced in a study of cytomegalovirus exposure and HLA in healthy donors. PCR used 60 Vbeta primers and 13 Jbeta primers. Sequencing was performed with immunoSEQ multiplex PCR; in TCRdb, only in-frame clones are kept and a portion is missing. The sample records 65,000 to 95,000 clones, 60% to 75% being singletons. Material: PBMCs. These receptors originate from a man in his 70s in good health and CMV-seronegative.

The CDR3 DNA is TGTGCCAGCAGCGTCGGACTAGCGGTGAACACCGGGGAGCTGTTTTTT. The encoded protein is CASSVGLAVNTGELFF. This rearrangement joins TRBV9 to TRBJ2-2; TRBD2 agrees at 10 bases. The CDR3 has 16 residues. V trimming: 2 bases; J trimming: 1 base; junction bases outside the gene matches: 2. Germline loops: CDR1 SGDLS, CDR2 YYNGEE.

The rearrangement joins TRBV5-1 to TRBJ2-1; 12 bases fit TRBD2. The CDR3 covers 15 residues. In germline, CDR1 is SGHRS, CDR2 YFSETQ. V was clipped by 4 bases and J by 4 bases; unmatched bases: 3. In DNA form, the CDR3 reads TGCGCCAGCAGCATGGGACTAGCGGGTTACAATGAGCAGTTCTTC. This translates into CASSMGLAGYNEQFF.

This chain uses TRBV7-8 with TRBJ2-3; weak D call: TRBD2 (6 bases). Deletions cut 5 bases from V and 2 bases from J, with 17 bases between. This CDR3 spans 16 amino acids. The germline CDR1 and CDR2 sequences are SGHVS and FQNEAQ. The CDR3 nucleotides are TGTGCCAGCAGCCCCAGGGATAGCGGAGCCACAGATACGCAGTATTTT. Amino acid sequence: CASSPRDSGATDTQYF. Based on the CDR3 plus reference TRBV7-8 and TRBJ2-3, the full variable domain is GAGVSQSPRYKVAKRGQDVALRCDPISGHVSLFWYQQALGQGPEFLTYFQNEAQLDKSGLPSDRFFAERPEGSVSTLKIQRTQQEDSAVYLCASSPRDSGATDTQYFGPGTRLTVL.

The chain is built from TRBV19 and TRBJ2-4; 8 bases line up with TRBD1. J lost 1 base, V lost 3 bases, and 5 bases had no gene match. Germline V gene sequence: CDR1 LNHDA, CDR2 SQIVND (reference sequence). The CDR3 has 16 residues. CDR3 in amino acids: CASSIDRGAAKNIQYF. The CDR3 DNA reads TGTGCCAGTAGTATCGACAGGGGCGCGGCCAAAAACATTCAGTACTTC.

This rearrangement joins TRBV5-1 to TRBJ1-4; the match to TRBD1 covers 9 bases. J gave up 4 bases and V 7 bases, and 8 bases lay outside the gene matches. CDR1 and CDR2 (germline): SGHRS, YFSETQ. The CDR3 has 15 amino acids. CDR3 amino acids: CASFPGQGNNEKLFF. CDR3 sequence (DNA): TGCGCCAGCTTTCCGGGACAGGGAAATAATGAAAAACTGTTTTTT.

This clone was counted between two and nine times. The V and J genes are TRBV7-2 and TRBJ1-2; 8 nucleotides align to TRBD1. V trimming: 5 bases; J trimming: 8 bases; junction bases outside the gene matches: 10. The CDR3 spans 14 residues. CDR1 SGHTA and CDR2 FQGNSA come from the germline V gene. This chain's CDR3 is CASSLVTGGGGYTF. CDR3 nucleotides: TGTGCCAGCAGCCTAGTAACAGGGGGGGGAGGCTACACCTTC.

This chain uses TRBV10-3 with TRBJ1-2; D not resolved. The V and J ends lost 4 bases and 5 bases respectively, with 17 bases between them. Germline lookup yields CDR1 ENHRY and CDR2 SYGVKD. There are 15 residues in the CDR3. CDR3 nucleotides: TGTGCCATCAGTGGGGCGGGTGTAGACGGGTATGGCTACACCTTC. It codes for CAISGAGVDGYGYTF.

V usage is TRBV30 and J usage is TRBJ2-1, with 12 nucleotides matching TRBD2. CDR1 is GTSNPN and CDR2 is SVGIG in the germline V gene (reference sequence). V trimming: 5 bases; J trimming: 14 bases; junction bases outside the gene matches: 16. CDR3 length equals 15 residues. The DNA for the CDR3 is TGTGCCTGGGACGGGGGGGGACTAGCGGGCCTAGGGGAGTTCTTC. It yields the protein CAWDGGGLAGLGEFF.

This clone was seen a few times. This chain connects TRBV28 to TRBJ1-1; D remains unclear. The CDR3 length is 15 residues. In germline, CDR1 is MDHEN, CDR2 SYDVKM. Between the trimmed V and J ends, which lost 1 base and 0 bases, there was a span of 9 bases. In DNA, the CDR3 is TGTGCCAGCAGTTTATTACAGACCTTGAACACTGAAGCTTTCTTT. Amino acids: CASSLLQTLNTEAFF.

The CDR3 reads CSATGQGDYEQYF. The CDR3 nucleotides read TGCAGCGCGACGGGACAGGGGGATTACGAGCAGTACTTC. The chain recombines TRBV29-1 with TRBJ2-7; TRBD1 matches at 11 bases. CDR1 and CDR2 from the germline V gene are SQVTM and ANQGSEA. This CDR3 comprises 13 residues. J gave up 4 bases and V 7 bases, and 6 bases lay outside the gene matches.

The chain recombines TRBV7-9 with TRBJ2-7, with 10 positions matching TRBD2. This CDR3 contains 14 residues. Per the germline V gene, CDR1 is SEHNR and CDR2 is FQNEAQ (reference sequence). The V and J ends lost 2 bases and 5 bases, in that order; junction bases with no gene match: 3. CDR3: CASSLLAGAHEQYF. The CDR3 DNA reads TGTGCCAGCAGCTTACTAGCGGGAGCCCACGAGCAGTACTTC. Together with reference TRBV7-9 and TRBJ2-7, the CDR3 gives the full variable domain: DTGVSQNPRHKITKRGQNVTFRCDPISEHNRLYWYRQTLGQGPEFLTYFQNEAQLEKSRLLSDRFSAERPKGSFSTLEIQRTEQGDSAMYLCASSLLAGAHEQYFGPGTRLTVT.

A single count supports this clone. The chain recombines TRBV29-1 with TRBJ2-7, with TRBD1 matching over 8 bases. Trimming removed 0 bases from V and 6 bases from J; junction bases left unmatched: 4. The CDR3 runs 13 residues. Germline CDR1 SQVTM, CDR2 ANQGSEA. CDR3: CSVEDGRGREQYF. As DNA, the CDR3 is TGCAGCGTTGAAGATGGCAGGGGGCGCGAGCAGTACTTC.

The J gene is TRBJ2-7, the V gene TRBV5-1; 11 bases fit TRBD1. The CDR3 spans 14 residues. The V and J ends lost 4 bases and 5 bases, in that order; junction bases with no gene match: 5. Per the germline V gene, CDR1 is SGHRS and CDR2 is YFSETQ. The CDR3 loop is CASSLGQGEHEQYF. The CDR3 bases are TGCGCCAGCAGCCTGGGACAGGGGGAACACGAGCAGTACTTC.

The chain joins TRBV6-6 to TRBJ2-7; possible D gene TRBD1, 5 bases. Germline assignment: CDR1 MNHNY and CDR2 SVGAGI (reference sequence). The CDR3 consists of 16 residues. The V and J ends lost 2 bases and 0 bases respectively, with 14 bases between them. The CDR3, as DNA: TGTGCCAGCAGTTACCAGCCAGACAGAAGCTCCTACGAGCAGTACTTC. It yields the protein CASSYQPDRSSYEQYF.

This clone was counted a few times. Different DNA sequences within this sample yield the same CDR3. The chain is built from TRBV9 and TRBJ2-1, with D uncertain. Trimming stripped 0 bases from V and 0 bases from J, with 4 bases between. Germline lookup yields CDR1 SGDLS and CDR2 YYNGEE. This CDR3 has 14 residues. This CDR3 reads CASSVGGSYNEQFF. The CDR3, as DNA: TGTGCCAGCAGCGTAGGAGGCTCCTACAATGAGCAGTTCTTC.

This chain links TRBV7-2 with TRBJ1-5; 7 bases line up with TRBD1. The V gene end was trimmed by 5 bases and the J gene end by 1 base; junction bases not matched to a gene: 5. The length of the CDR3 is 15 residues. From germline, CDR1 is SGHTA and CDR2 FQGNSA. CDR3 nucleotide sequence: TGTGCCAGCAGCCAGGGACAGACAAGCAATCAGCCCCAGCATTTT. It specifies CASSQGQTSNQPQHF.

In its sample, this clone is medium-sized. The chain carries TRBV5-1 and TRBJ2-7; 9 nucleotides align to TRBD1. V lost 4 bases, J lost 5 bases, and 10 bases stayed unmatched. This CDR3 is 15 amino acids long. Germline loops: CDR1 SGHRS, CDR2 YFSETQ. The DNA of the CDR3 is TGCGCCAGCAGCCTCGGGACAGGGCCCATCCACGAGCAGTACTTC. Translating gives CASSLGTGPIHEQYF.

The chain recombines TRBV6-5 with TRBJ2-5; 8 nucleotides match TRBD1. CDR1 and CDR2 (germline): MNHEY, SVGAGI. This CDR3 comprises 15 residues. Unmatched junction bases numbered 8, after V lost 2 bases and J lost 6 bases. The CDR3 DNA reads as TGTGCCAGCAGTTACCTACGGACAGGGTTAAAGACCCAGTACTTC. Protein: CASSYLRTGLKTQYF.

The chain carries TRBV6-1 and TRBJ2-7; TRBD2 matches 10 bases. CDR3 size: 14 residues. The V gene end was trimmed by 3 bases and the J gene end by 7 bases; junction bases not matched to a gene: 6. Germline loops: CDR1 MNHNS, CDR2 SASEGT. The DNA for the CDR3 is TGTGCCAGCAGTGAGAACAAGGGACTAGCGGAGCAGTACTTC. It yields the protein CASSENKGLAEQYF.

This chain links TRBV10-3 with TRBJ2-5; 10 bases align to TRBD1. Germline-derived CDR1 and CDR2 are ENHRY and SYGVKD. V dropped 0 bases and J dropped 3; count of bases not matched to a gene: 1. The CDR3 contains 15 residues. In DNA, the CDR3 is TGTGCCATCAGTGAGTCGGACAGGGGGGAAGAGACCCAGTACTTC. Its protein is CAISESDRGEETQYF.

In this sample, this clone turned up a few times. With a far larger clone one base away, a read error is the likely cause. The rearrangement uses TRBV4-3 and TRBJ2-1; TRBD2 matches at 10 bases. CDR1 is LGHNA and CDR2 is YSLEER in the germline V gene. The junction had 9 bases not matched to a gene; V was cut back by 0 bases and J by 4 bases. The CDR3 length is 18 residues. The CDR3 sequence: CASSQDGGLAWGYNEQFF. DNA of the CDR3: TGCGCCAGCAGCCAAGATGGGGGACTAGCGTGGGGGTACAATGAGCAGTTCTTC.